These 19 T cell receptor beta chains share one sample of origin, sequenced in a study of T-cell reconstitution after alpha-beta-depleted transplantation in children. TCRbeta library construction was performed incorporating unique molecular identifiers. TCRdb processed the PCR reads anew with MiXCR; each CDR3 protein has one entry. The table has just over 200,000 distinct CDR3 sequences, about 8.2% seen once. Specimen: PBMCs, mostly from graft donor cells, collected 360 days after TCRalphabeta/CD19-depleted stem cell transplant. These receptors came from a male patient between 2 and 9 years old who had a stem cell transplant for acute myeloid leukemia, so the T cells may come from the graft donor.

This clonotype has a count of ten or more. V and J are TRBV6-5 and TRBJ1-6; D is possibly TRBD1 (6 bases). This CDR3 spans 15 amino acids. Trimming took off 0 bases at V and 7 bases at J, with 10 bases between the two ends. CDR1 and CDR2 (germline): MNHEY, SVGAGI. The CDR3 DNA is TGTGCCAGCAGTTACTCCGGACAGCTAAATTCACCCCTCCACTTT. This sequence encodes CASSYSGQLNSPLHF.

The rearrangement joins TRBV4-3 to TRBJ2-1, with 12 bases matching TRBD2. The V gene's germline CDR1 is LGHNA and CDR2 YSLEER. This CDR3 is 20 amino acids long. The J segment lost 0 bases and the V segment lost 4 bases, leaving 13 bases of the junction unmatched. The DNA of the CDR3 is TGCGCCAGCAGCCTGGGACCCGGGACTAGCGGGTCTAGCTCCTACAATGAGCAGTTCTTC. This codes for CASSLGPGTSGSSSYNEQFF.

In this sample, this clonotype turned up a few times. This chain links TRBV5-1 with TRBJ1-2; a weak D match, TRBD1 (6 bases). The CDR3 has 13 residues. V lost 0 bases and J lost 6, with 9 bases in between. Germline CDR1 and CDR2: SGHRS and YFSETQ. This chain's CDR3 is CASSLARGNGYTF. CDR3 bases: TGCGCCAGCAGCTTGGCCAGGGGAAATGGCTACACCTTC.

Many counts were recorded for this clonotype. V is TRBV25-1 and J is TRBJ2-3; no firm D call. Trimming took off 7 bases at V and 4 bases at J, with 6 bases between the two ends. The CDR3 length is 11 residues. CDR1 and CDR2 (germline): MGHDK, SYGVNS. The CDR3 nucleotides read TGTGCCAGCATGCTGTCAGATACGCAGTATTTT. The encoded protein is CASMLSDTQYF.

This clonotype occurred many times. The junction differs from germline at one of its ends, possibly a read error. This rearrangement joins TRBV11-2 to TRBJ2-2; 10 nucleotides align to TRBD1. Looked up from germline, CDR1 is SGHAT and CDR2 is FQNNGV. This CDR3 has 16 amino acids. The CDR3 DNA is TGTGCCAGCAGCCTAGACGGACAGGGGGACACCGGGGAGCTGTTTTTT. Its protein is CASSLDGQGDTGELFF.

This clonotype was detected only a few times. V usage is TRBV7-8 and J usage is TRBJ2-1; 7 bases match TRBD1. The CDR3 has 17 amino acids. With V trimmed by 3 bases and J by 2 bases, 10 bases remained unmatched. Germline CDR1 and CDR2: SGHVS and FQNEAQ. CDR3 nucleotides: TGTGCCAGCAGCTTTGGTTGGGGGCAGGGGGCCTACAATGAGCAGTTCTTC. This codes for CASSFGWGQGAYNEQFF.

Many counts were recorded for this clonotype. The J gene is TRBJ2-1, the V gene TRBV10-3; either TRBD1 or TRBD2 may supply D (5 bases each). The V end was cut by 0 bases, the J end by 5 bases, with 17 bases between. CDR1 is ENHRY, CDR2 SYGVKD, per germline. The CDR3 is made up of 17 amino acids. This CDR3 is CAISESGDRRGNNEQFF. The CDR3 DNA sequence: TGTGCCATCAGTGAGTCGGGGGACCGCCGAGGGAACAATGAGCAGTTCTTC.

This clonotype has a handful of counts. The CDR3 region is CAWSVLRQEGNTGELFF. The CDR3 DNA is TGTGCCTGGAGTGTACTGAGGCAGGAGGGGAACACCGGGGAGCTGTTTTTT. The chain recombines TRBV30 with TRBJ2-2; TRBD2 might be the D (6 bases). V lost 0 bases to trimming and J lost 1 base, with 15 bases between them. Germline V gene lookup returns CDR1 GTSNPN and CDR2 SVGIG (reference sequence). CDR3 size: 17 residues.

The chain carries TRBV12-3 or TRBV12-4 and TRBJ2-3; 14 bases map to TRBD2. After removal of 2 bases from V and 1 base from J, the junction contained 5 bases not matched to a gene. The CDR3 sequence is 18 residues long. CDR3 DNA sequence: TGTGCCAGCAGTTTACCGGGACTAGCGGGAGTGGGCACAGATACGCAGTATTTT. Its translation is CASSLPGLAGVGTDTQYF.

The V gene is TRBV15, the J gene TRBJ1-2, with 10 bases that match TRBD1. V shed 1 base and J 3 bases; nucleotides not matched to a gene: 5. The CDR3 extends over 16 amino acids. Germline CDR1 LNHNV, CDR2 YYDKDF (reference sequence). CDR3 amino acids: CATSRVRTGGDYGYTF. The CDR3 DNA is TGTGCCACCAGCAGAGTTCGGACAGGGGGTGACTATGGCTACACCTTC.

This chain links TRBV27 with TRBJ1-6; the match to TRBD1 covers 8 bases. V lost 4 bases, J lost 7 bases, and 12 bases stayed unmatched. The germline CDR1 and CDR2 sequences are MNHEY and SMNVEV (reference sequence). This CDR3 has 17 residues. CDR3 residues: CASSSRQGKVKNSPLHF. Here the CDR3 DNA reads TGTGCCAGCAGTTCCCGACAGGGGAAAGTAAAGAATTCACCCCTCCACTTT.

The V call is TRBV13, the J call TRBJ2-1, with unresolved D. V was trimmed by 5 bases and J by 0 bases, leaving 17 bases between them. Germline assignment: CDR1 PRHDT and CDR2 FYEKMQ (reference sequence). There are 17 residues in the CDR3. For the CDR3, the DNA is TGTGCCAGCAGCCCCTGGCCTCATTTTAGCTCCTACAATGAGCAGTTCTTC. Translated, it gives CASSPWPHFSSYNEQFF.

V and J are TRBV9 and TRBJ2-5, with D possibly matching TRBD2 (5 bases). The CDR3 has 17 amino acids. Looked up from germline, CDR1 is SGDLS and CDR2 is YYNGEE. V gave up 4 bases and J gave up 4 bases, with 23 bases separating them. The CDR3 is CASSPPPGRAATETQYF. CDR3 sequence (DNA): TGTGCCAGCAGCCCCCCCCCAGGCAGAGCGGCAACAGAGACCCAGTACTTC.

This clonotype has at least ten counts. This chain uses TRBV20-1 with TRBJ2-2, with D tentatively TRBD2 (6 bases). The length of the CDR3 is 15 residues. Germline CDR1 reads DFQATT; CDR2 reads SNEGSKA (reference sequence). Trimming cost V 0 bases and J 1 base, with 9 bases left between them. This chain's CDR3 is CSARERGWNTGELFF. For the CDR3, the DNA is TGCAGTGCTAGAGAGCGGGGTTGGAACACCGGGGAGCTGTTTTTT.

The rearrangement links TRBV20-1 to TRBJ2-3; D unresolved. The CDR3 has 10 amino acids. CDR1 and CDR2 from the germline V gene are DFQATT and SNEGSKA (reference sequence). The germline V and J ends were trimmed by 4 bases and 11 bases, with 10 bases remaining between them. CDR3 residues: CSATSARQYF. CDR3 in DNA: TGCAGTGCTACCTCGGCTCGGCAGTATTTT.

The sample holds a few counts of this clonotype. The rearrangement joins TRBV29-1 to TRBJ1-1; 11 bases match TRBD1. CDR1 and CDR2 from the germline V gene are SQVTM and ANQGSEA. The CDR3 is made up of 15 amino acids. The V gene end was trimmed by 3 bases and the J gene end by 1 base; junction bases not matched to a gene: 4. The CDR3 reads CSVEGTGGRNTEAFF. The CDR3 nucleotides read TGCAGCGTTGAGGGGACAGGGGGTCGGAACACTGAAGCTTTCTTT.

This sequence joins TRBV11-2 and TRBJ2-3, with TRBD2 matching over 10 bases. CDR1 and CDR2 (germline): SGHAT, FQNNGV. The CDR3 runs to 15 residues. J was trimmed by 4 bases and V by 6 bases; bases with no gene match: 7. This CDR3 is CASRLTSGAADTQYF. The CDR3 DNA follows: TGTGCCAGCAGACTTACTAGCGGGGCGGCAGATACGCAGTATTTT.

Many counts were recorded for this clonotype. The chain is built from TRBV12-3 or TRBV12-4 and TRBJ2-1; 7 nucleotides agree with TRBD2. V was clipped by 3 bases and J by 1 base; unmatched bases: 6. This CDR3 is built from 16 residues. This CDR3 is CASSFWRGSSYNEQFF. CDR3 bases: TGTGCCAGCAGTTTCTGGCGGGGGAGTTCCTACAATGAGCAGTTCTTC.

This clonotype was recorded many times. V gene TRBV20-1 combines with J gene TRBJ2-7; 8 nucleotides line up with TRBD2. Per germline, CDR1 DFQATT and CDR2 SNEGSKA (reference sequence). The J segment lost 3 bases and the V segment lost 3 bases, leaving 4 bases of the junction unmatched. The CDR3 is made up of 13 amino acids. The CDR3 DNA reads TGCAGTGCTAGCGGGAGGGCCGGCTACGAGCAGTACTTC. Protein sequence: CSASGRAGYEQYF.